This is a list of T cell receptor beta chains from one sample in a study of Ad26.COV2.S vaccination and SARS-CoV-2 variants. Produced via immunoSEQ multiplex PCR; TCRdb's table is partial and in-frame only. The sample includes approximately 400,000 clones, approximately 84% seen only once; the top ten take around 3.3%. The material sequenced was peripheral blood, taken in a trial of Ad26.COV2.S vaccine versus placebo. The receptors come from a person aged 18-65 years who received the Ad26.COV2.S COVID-19 vaccine or a placebo. The CDR3 runs from the conserved cysteine through the conserved F or W. A D gene is named only where the DNA matches it firmly. Clone size is stated in some rows and not others, as once, few, many or a class when expanded.

V gene	J gene	D gene	clone size	CDR3 DNA	CDR3 protein
TRBV19	TRBJ2-7	TRBD1	-	TGTGGTCGACAGGGGCCCCACTCCTACGAGCAGTACTTC	CGRQGPHSYEQYF
TRBV19	TRBJ1-1	-	-	TGTGCCAGCACTGACAGGAACACTGAAGCTTTCTTT	CASTDRNTEAFF
TRBV3-1/TRBV3-2	TRBJ1-1	-	-	TGTGCCAGCAGCCCCTTGGGGGGTTACACTGAAGCTTTCTTT	CASSPLGGYTEAFF
TRBV29-1	TRBJ2-6	-	-	TGCAGCGTTGCTAGCGGACAGGGAATGGGCCTGACTTTC	CSVASGQGMGLTF
TRBV5-4	TRBJ2-1	TRBD2	-	TGTGCCAGCAGCACGACCCGCGGGAGCGGGGCCTACAATGAGCAGTTCTTC	CASSTTRGSGAYNEQFF
TRBV10-3	TRBJ2-1	-	-	TGTGCCATCAGTGAGGACAGCTCCTACAATGAGCAGTTCTTC	CAISEDSSYNEQFF
TRBV5-5	TRBJ2-7	-	-	TGTGCCAGCAGCTCCGGGGACGAGCAGTACTTC	CASSSGDEQYF
TRBV10-1	TRBJ2-1	-	few	TGCGCCAGCAGTGGATCGGGACTTCCCATGGGCAATGAGCAGTTCTTC	CASSGSGLPMGNEQFF
TRBV10-3	TRBJ1-1	-	few	TGTGCCATCAGTGAGTCTGGGGGCATGAACACTGAAGCTTTCTTT	CAISESGGMNTEAFF
TRBV11-2	TRBJ2-1	-	once	TGTGCCAGCCACCATCCCCGAGGGAGAAACGGGAATGAGCAGTTCTTC	CASHHPRGRNGNEQFF
TRBV13	TRBJ1-4	-	-	TGTGCCAGCAGCGTCGGGAGATCCAATGAAAAACTGTTTTTT	CASSVGRSNEKLFF
TRBV7-9	TRBJ2-2	-	once	TGTGCCAGCAGCTACGGGGAAGGGACTTCCCGGGTCGGGGAGCTGTTTTTT	CASSYGEGTSRVGELFF
TRBV6-6	TRBJ2-3	TRBD2	-	TGTGCCAGCAGGCCGGGGGGGAGCCCAGATACGCAGTATTTT	CASRPGGSPDTQYF
TRBV27	TRBJ1-2	TRBD1	-	TGTGCCAGCAGTTACATCCGGGACAGATCGTGGGGCTACACCTTC	CASSYIRDRSWGYTF
TRBV4-3	TRBJ2-5	-	-	TGCGCCAGCAGCCAAGATATCCCAGGGGATGGTGAGACCCAGTACTTC	CASSQDIPGDGETQYF
TRBV28	TRBJ2-7	TRBD1	-	TGTGCCAGCCTCGGACAGGCCGGCTACGAGCAGTACTTC	CASLGQAGYEQYF
TRBV2	TRBJ2-7	-	-	TGTGCCAGCAGTGAAGCGCTTCGTTCCTACGAGCAGTACTTC	CASSEALRSYEQYF
TRBV27	TRBJ2-5	TRBD2	-	TGTGCCAGCAGCCCTCCTAGCGGAGGGTCGGAGACCCAGTACTTC	CASSPPSGGSETQYF
TRBV4-3	TRBJ2-5	TRBD2	-	TGCGCCAGCAGCCAAGGTCTAGCGGAAGAGACCCAGTACTTC	CASSQGLAEETQYF
TRBV10-1	TRBJ1-1	TRBD1	-	TGCGCCAGCAGTGAATGGGACAGGGGAAAGGGTGAAGCTTTCTTT	CASSEWDRGKGEAFF
TRBV6-5	TRBJ2-3	-	-	TGTGCCAGCAGTTCCGGTTCGATGTCTAGCACAGATACGCAGTATTTT	CASSSGSMSSTDTQYF
TRBV5-4	TRBJ2-5	-	-	TGTGCCAGCAGCTTGAGGGATAGGCCCCAAGGGGAGACCCAGTACTTC	CASSLRDRPQGETQYF
TRBV30	TRBJ1-6	-	-	TGTGCCTGGACCCGGAGTTCACCCCTCCACTTT	CAWTRSSPLHF
TRBV5-1	TRBJ2-3	TRBD2	-	TGCGCCAGCAGTGAACCCGGGGGGGCAGGAGATACGCAGTATTTT	CASSEPGGAGDTQYF
TRBV5-4	TRBJ2-5	-	-	TGTGCCAGCAGCTTGGACGGGGCGGGGACCCAGTACTTC	CASSLDGAGTQYF
TRBV6-6	TRBJ2-7	TRBD1	-	TGTGCCAGCAGTAACCGGGACAGACCTTACGAGCAGTACTTC	CASSNRDRPYEQYF
TRBV6-5	TRBJ1-2	TRBD1	-	TGTGCCAGCGCCCGGGACAGCCCGATTAACTATGGCTACACCTTC	CASARDSPINYGYTF
TRBV9	TRBJ2-5	-	-	TGTGCCAGCAGCGAGCGCGGGGTTGGGTTCGAGGAGACCCAGTACTTC	CASSERGVGFEETQYF
TRBV18	TRBJ2-7	TRBD1	-	TGTGCCAGCTCAACGCTGACAGGGCTGGACTACGAGCAGTACTTC	CASSTLTGLDYEQYF
TRBV4-1	TRBJ2-1	-	-	TGCGCCAGCAGCCCCGGTGGGAGCTCCTACAATGAGCAGTTCTTC	CASSPGGSSYNEQFF
TRBV30	TRBJ2-3	TRBD2	-	TGTGCCTGGAGTTGGGAGGGGTACACAGATACGCAGTATTTT	CAWSWEGYTDTQYF
TRBV27	TRBJ2-1	-	-	TGTGCCAGCAGTGGAGCGGAAGACTCCTACAATGAGCAGTTCTTC	CASSGAEDSYNEQFF
TRBV6-1	TRBJ1-3	TRBD1	-	TGTGCCAGCAGTGAAGCGCTTCGGGGACAGGGGGGAAACACCATATATTTT	CASSEALRGQGGNTIYF
TRBV29-1	TRBJ2-1	-	-	TGCAGCGTCCCGTCCTTGAGCTCCTACAATGAGCAGTTCTTC	CSVPSLSSYNEQFF
TRBV6-2/TRBV6-3	TRBJ2-7	TRBD1	-	TGTGCCAGCAGTTCAGCACAACGAACCCCGACAGGGTCGTACTTC	CASSSAQRTPTGSYF
TRBV21-1	TRBJ1-2	-	-	TGTGCCAGCACCCCACCTCGGGACAGGGCTCTAAAAGGCTACACCTTC	CASTPPRDRALKGYTF
TRBV2	TRBJ2-7	TRBD1	once	TGTGCCAGCAGGCCGGGACAGGGGTTTAACGAGCAGTACTTC	CASRPGQGFNEQYF
TRBV2	TRBJ1-2	-	-	TGTGCCAGCAGTGATGTTGGCGCGCGGGGGGGAGGCTACACCTTC	CASSDVGARGGGYTF
TRBV3-1/TRBV3-2	TRBJ2-1	-	-	TGTGCCAGCAGCCAGGTCGACTACAATGAGCAGTTCTTC	CASSQVDYNEQFF
TRBV27	TRBJ2-1	TRBD1	once	TGTGCCAGCAGTTTATCTGATCCGGGACAGGGGGGAGGTGAGCAGTTCTTC	CASSLSDPGQGGGEQFF
TRBV11-2	TRBJ2-7	TRBD1	-	TGTGCCAGCAGGGGACAGGGGGGGCCCTACGAGCAGTACTTC	CASRGQGGPYEQYF
TRBV11-2	TRBJ2-7	TRBD1	-	TGTGCCAGCAGAACCGAACTGGACAGGGTAAACGAGCAGTACTTC	CASRTELDRVNEQYF
TRBV11-2	TRBJ2-5	-	-	TGTGCCAGCAGCTCGCCTATAGGGACGGGATCCGAGGGAAGAACCCAGTACTTC	CASSSPIGTGSEGRTQYF
TRBV2	TRBJ2-7	-	-	TGTGCCAGCAGTGTTGGGCAGGGTCCCGAGCAGTACTTC	CASSVGQGPEQYF
TRBV18	TRBJ1-2	-	-	TGTGCCAGCTCACCGACCGGGGACCCGGGGGGCTACACCTTC	CASSPTGDPGGYTF
TRBV11-2	TRBJ1-3	-	-	TGTGCCAGCAGCTCCCCCAGGTTCTCTGGAAACACCATATATTTT	CASSSPRFSGNTIYF
TRBV29-1	TRBJ2-5	-	-	TGCAGCGTTGACAGGTCCTACCAAGAGACCCAGTACTTC	CSVDRSYQETQYF
TRBV6-5	TRBJ1-5	-	-	TGTGCCGGCCGGGAGTTTCTAAATCAGCCCCAGCATTTT	CAGREFLNQPQHF
TRBV6-6	TRBJ2-1	TRBD2	-	TGTGCCAGCAGTTACAGAGGGGAGGGTTTTAATGAGCAGTTCTTC	CASSYRGEGFNEQFF
TRBV2	TRBJ2-2	TRBD2	-	TGTGCCGGTCGGGGGGTGTTGAGCACCGGGGAGCTGTTTTTT	CAGRGVLSTGELFF
TRBV18	TRBJ2-2	-	-	TGTGCCAGCTCTCCCGGGACCACGATTAACGGGGAGCTGTTTTTT	CASSPGTTINGELFF
TRBV18	TRBJ1-2	-	-	TGTGCCAGCTCATCAAATCACAGGGCCTCTTTCTACACCTTC	CASSSNHRASFYTF
TRBV4-1	TRBJ2-7	TRBD2	-	TGCGCCAGCAGCGTTTTAGCGGGGGGGGCCTACGAGCAGTACTTC	CASSVLAGGAYEQYF
TRBV5-8	TRBJ2-5	-	-	TGTGCCAGCAGCCGCTTCGCGGGAACCCAAGAGACCCAGTACTTC	CASSRFAGTQETQYF
TRBV5-4	TRBJ1-2	TRBD1	-	TGTGCCAGCAGCTTGGATGGACAGGGGGCGGGAGGCTACACCTTC	CASSLDGQGAGGYTF